Listed below are T cell receptor beta chains from one sample, sequenced in a study of blood T cells in healthy people across ages. TCRdb re-analysed the 5' RACE reads in MiXCR, keeping a single row per CDR3 protein. Of around 1.5 million distinct CDR3 sequences listed, roughly 32% are singletons. Source material: blood. Every receptor here comes from a woman aged 25-40 years in good health. Both conserved end residues are part of each CDR3. A D gene is named only where the DNA matches it firmly. Size tells how often a clone was seen (once, few, many) or the class of an expanded clone, and some rows leave it out.

V	size	J	D	DNA	CDR3
TRBV6-1	.	TRBJ2-3	.	TGTGCCAGCAAGGAGGGGGCTGTAGATACGCAGTATTTT	CASKEGAVDTQYF
TRBV20-1	few	TRBJ2-7	.	TGCAGTGCTAGATATGGCGGGGCCTACGAGCAGTACTTC	CSARYGGAYEQYF
TRBV3-1	few	TRBJ2-3	.	TGTGCCAGCAGCTCCCGGACAGGACGGGGGCCCACAGATACGCAGTATTTT	CASSSRTGRGPTDTQYF
TRBV9	.	TRBJ2-5	.	TGTGCCAGCGGCGCTAAGGACTACCAAGAGACCCAGTACTTC	CASGAKDYQETQYF
TRBV4-2	.	TRBJ2-7	TRBD2	TGTGCCAGCAGCCAAGAAGCTCGGGGGGGTTCCTACAATGAGCAGTACTTC	CASSQEARGGSYNEQYF
TRBV7-3	few	TRBJ1-2	TRBD1	TGTGCCAGCAGCGCAGACAGGGCGTCGGTTTATGGCTACACCTTC	CASSADRASVYGYTF
TRBV27	.	TRBJ1-2	.	TGTGCCAGCCGTGGAGAGGGTGGCTACACCTTC	CASRGEGGYTF
TRBV28	few	TRBJ2-1	TRBD2	TGTGCCAGCAGTGCCACCACTAGCGGACGTTACGATGAGCAGTTCTTC	CASSATTSGRYDEQFF
TRBV4-1	.	TRBJ1-1	TRBD1	TGCGCCAGCAGCCCAACCGACAGGGAATCGAACACTGGAGCTTTCTTT	CASSPTDRESNTGAFF
TRBV6-1	few	TRBJ2-5	TRBD2	TGTGCCAGCAGCCCCCCTGGCGGGAGGAGAGAGACCCAGTACTTC	CASSPPGGRRETQYF
TRBV12-5	.	TRBJ1-1	.	TGTGCTAGTGGTTTGGTAGAGAGTGAAGCTTTCTTT	CASGLVESEAFF
TRBV27	few	TRBJ1-6	.	TGTGCCAGCACTTCGGGAGGGACCTGGGGTTCACCCCTCCACTTT	CASTSGGTWGSPLHF
TRBV20-1	.	TRBJ2-5	.	TGCAGTGCTCCGAAGCAACTGGCGACCCAGTGCTTC	CSAPKQLATQCF
TRBV27	few	TRBJ2-7	TRBD1	TGTGCCAGCAGTCGCTCGGTGGGACAGGGGGCTGAGCAGTACTTC	CASSRSVGQGAEQYF
TRBV12-3/TRBV12-4	.	TRBJ1-1	.	TGTGCCAGCAGTTTATATCGTCTATTCGCGGGACGGATGAACACTGAAGCTTTCTTT	CASSLYRLFAGRMNTEAFF
TRBV7-9	.	TRBJ2-1	TRBD2	TGTGCCAGCAACTCAGGGGACCGGACTAGCTTCGATGAGCAGTTCTTC	CASNSGDRTSFDEQFF
TRBV11-2	.	TRBJ2-3	.	TGTGCCAGCAGCCGACGCTTGATTCGGACCGAAACGAACACAGATACGCAGTATTTT	CASSRRLIRTETNTDTQYF
TRBV5-1	.	TRBJ2-1	.	TGCGCCAGCAGCTTGTCGGGGGTGAACTCCTACAATGAGCAGTTCTTC	CASSLSGVNSYNEQFF
TRBV7-8	few	TRBJ2-7	.	TGTGCCAGCAGCTTAGGGTCGAGGACAGACCCCTACGAGCAGTACTTC	CASSLGSRTDPYEQYF
TRBV5-5	.	TRBJ1-1	TRBD1	TGTGCCAGCAGCTTTCTGAACAGGGGGTGCACTGAAGCTTTCTTT	CASSFLNRGCTEAFF
TRBV10-2	few	TRBJ1-6	.	TGCGCCAGCAGTGTAGGAGCCTCACCCCTCCACTTT	CASSVGASPLHF
TRBV27	few	TRBJ2-4	TRBD2	TGTGCCAGCAGTGAAATAGCGGGAGGGCGGCCAAACATTCAGTACTTC	CASSEIAGGRPNIQYF
TRBV3-1	.	TRBJ1-6	.	TGTGCCAGCAGCCAAGGTTTCGACAGGCCCGATTCACCCCTCCACTTT	CASSQGFDRPDSPLHF
TRBV9	.	TRBJ2-5	.	TGTGCCAGCAGCGAGACCACTGGGACCCAGTACTTC	CASSETTGTQYF
TRBV2	few	TRBJ2-3	TRBD2	TGTGCCAGCAGTGAAAACGGGAGGACAGATACGCAGTATTTT	CASSENGRTDTQYF
TRBV9	few	TRBJ1-2	.	TGTGCCAGCAGCGTAGAAGGGGCAGGTCATGGCTACACCTTC	CASSVEGAGHGYTF
TRBV7-8	.	TRBJ1-1	TRBD1	TGTGCCAGCAGCTTAGGGGGACAGGGCCTTGAAGCTTTCTTT	CASSLGGQGLEAFF
TRBV7-2	.	TRBJ1-1	.	TGTGCCAGCAGCTTAGAATGGGGAGATGAAGCTTTCTTT	CASSLEWGDEAFF
TRBV3-1	.	TRBJ2-7	TRBD2	TGTGCCAGCAGTCACACCGGGACTAGTGCCTCCCACGAGCAGTACTTC	CASSHTGTSASHEQYF
TRBV5-1	few	TRBJ2-1	.	TGCGCCAGCAGCGAGCCTGCCTCCTACAATGAGCAGTTCTTC	CASSEPASYNEQFF
TRBV9	.	TRBJ2-5	.	TGTGCCAGCAGCGTAGGGGTGGGTGTGGAAGAGACCCAGTACTTC	CASSVGVGVEETQYF
TRBV3-1	few	TRBJ2-5	TRBD2	TGTGCCAGCAGCCAACGCGGGGGGGCCGTTGAGACCCAGTACTTC	CASSQRGGAVETQYF
TRBV7-9	.	TRBJ2-1	.	TGTACCAGCAGCTTAGATCTCGATGAGCGGTTCTTC	CTSSLDLDERFF
TRBV9	.	TRBJ2-1	.	TGTGCCAGCAGCGTAGAATGGGGCAATAAGCAGTTCTTC	CASSVEWGNKQFF
TRBV7-6	.	TRBJ1-1	.	TGTGCCAGCAGCTCCAACCCGGGACGATCAATATCTGAAGCTTTCTTT	CASSSNPGRSISEAFF
TRBV12-3/TRBV12-4	few	TRBJ2-5	.	TGTGCCAGCACCATTGGGTCCCAGGGGACCCAGTACTTC	CASTIGSQGTQYF
TRBV7-9	.	TRBJ2-7	.	TGTGCCAGCAGCCTCGCCGGAAAGGCCTACGAGCAGTACTTC	CASSLAGKAYEQYF
TRBV28	.	TRBJ2-3	TRBD2	TGTGCCAGCAGTTCCGGACTAGCGGGAGCGGAAACAGATACGCAGTATTTT	CASSSGLAGAETDTQYF
TRBV11-2	few	TRBJ2-1	.	TGTGCCAGCAGCTTGGGAAGGGATTACGATGAGCAGTTCTTC	CASSLGRDYDEQFF
TRBV6-6	many	TRBJ2-7	TRBD1	TGTGCCAGCAGTCCCGGACAGGGGTTATCCGACGAGCAGTACTTC	CASSPGQGLSDEQYF
TRBV29-1	.	TRBJ1-1	.	TGCAGCGTTGTAGGGATCATGAACACTGAAGCTTTCTTT	CSVVGIMNTEAFF
TRBV7-9	.	TRBJ1-4	TRBD1	TGTGCCAGCAGCTTAGCCTCAGGGGGCGGTGAAAAACTGTTTTTT	CASSLASGGGEKLFF
TRBV12-3/TRBV12-4	.	TRBJ1-4	.	TGTGCCAGCAGTTTGGTCTTTGGGGACGCCAATGAAAAACTGTTTTTT	CASSLVFGDANEKLFF
TRBV6-5	.	TRBJ1-2	.	TGTGCCAGCAGCCAATACCCGGACCCCTATGGCTACACCTTC	CASSQYPDPYGYTF